The next 19 T cell receptor beta chains were all read from a single sample in a study of spatial heterogeneity in lung cancer. Time point meaning: sample taken at primary tumor resection. Whole RNA came from tumor, nontumor lung or frozen PBMC and was sequenced without being sorted. From the 5' RACE reads, TCRdb called clonotypes with MiXCR, one entry per CDR3 protein. The sample lists 45,000 to 65,000 distinct CDR3 sequences, roughly 6.5% occurring once. The material sequenced was PBMCs, taken at surgery. The receptors come from a female donor with early-stage non-small cell lung cancer.

This clonotype showed up just a few times. This chain links TRBV19 with TRBJ2-5; 10 bases are shared with TRBD1. Losses at the gene ends were 6 bases for V and 4 bases for J; bases not matched to a gene: 2. The CDR3 is 13 amino acids. Germline V CDR1 and CDR2: LNHDA, SQIVND (reference sequence). CDR3 bases: TGTGCCAGTAGGGACAGGGGGGCAGAGACCCAGTACTTC. This codes for CASRDRGAETQYF.

This clonotype was observed at least ten times. This chain joins TRBV5-1 and TRBJ2-7; D is perhaps TRBD1 (6 bases). This CDR3 has 15 residues. The germline gives CDR1 SGHRS, CDR2 YFSETQ. With 0 bases removed from V and 0 bases from J, the gap between germline ends came to 10 bases. CDR3 loop: CASSLGGLPSYEQYF. Here the CDR3 DNA reads TGCGCCAGCAGCTTGGGGGGGCTCCCCTCCTACGAGCAGTACTTC.

This clonotype has a count of ten or more. This sequence joins TRBV24-1 and TRBJ2-1; 8 bases fit TRBD1. The V segment lost 4 bases and the J segment 7 bases; nucleotides outside the gene matches: 11. Germline V CDR1 and CDR2: KGHDR, SFDVKD. The CDR3 is 16 amino acids. CDR3 sequence: CATSDHGTGYRNEQFF. In nucleotides, the CDR3 is TGTGCCACCAGTGACCACGGGACAGGTTATAGGAATGAGCAGTTCTTC.

At least ten counts were recorded for this clonotype. The rearrangement links TRBV4-1 to TRBJ2-2; D could derive from TRBD1 or TRBD2 (6 bases each). The V and J ends lost 1 base and 6 bases respectively, with 12 bases between them. CDR3 length equals 15 residues. Germline assignment: CDR1 MGHRA and CDR2 YSYEKL. The CDR3 sequence: CASSQGGGLSGELFF. DNA for the CDR3: TGCGCCAGCAGCCAAGGTGGGGGGCTGTCCGGGGAGCTGTTTTTT.

This clonotype was observed many times. V usage is TRBV20-1 and J usage is TRBJ2-2; 10 positions agree with TRBD2. Germline CDR1 DFQATT, CDR2 SNEGSKA (reference sequence). The CDR3 consists of 14 residues. Unmatched junction bases numbered 5, after V lost 5 bases and J lost 5 bases. CDR3 region: CSAQSGGATGELFF. The CDR3 DNA sequence: TGCAGTGCTCAAAGCGGGGGGGCAACCGGGGAGCTGTTTTTT.

This clonotype was observed a handful of times. The chain uses TRBV7-9 and TRBJ2-5; the D call may be TRBD1 or TRBD2 (5 bases each). The CDR3 runs 15 residues. V shed 3 bases and J shed 1 base, with 12 bases lying between them. CDR1 and CDR2 (germline): SEHNR, FQNEAQ (reference sequence). In DNA form, the CDR3 reads TGTGCCAGCAGCTTTGGGGGATTTTCCCAAGAGACCCAGTACTTC. Translation gives CASSFGGFSQETQYF. The complete variable domain, with remaining parts taken from reference TRBV7-9 and TRBJ2-5, reads DTGVSQNPRHKITKRGQNVTFRCDPISEHNRLYWYRQTLGQGPEFLTYFQNEAQLEKSRLLSDRFSAERPKGSFSTLEIQRTEQGDSAMYLCASSFGGFSQETQYFGPGTRLLVL.

Note on this clonotype: A read error may explain this, as a much larger clone is one base away. A read error is likely, as this CDR3 ends without the conserved phenylalanine or tryptophan. V usage is TRBV3-1 and J usage is TRBJ2-1, with TRBD2 identical over 9 bases. The CDR3 spans 14 residues. The J segment lost 4 bases and the V segment lost 6 bases, leaving 4 bases of the junction unmatched. Germline CDR1 LGHDT, CDR2 YNNKEL (reference sequence). The CDR3: CASSRSGGYNEQFS. CDR3 DNA: TGTGCCAGCAGTCGGAGCGGGGGGTACAATGAGCAGTTCTCC.

The V and J genes are TRBV3-1 and TRBJ2-3, with TRBD2 matching over 10 bases. Germline V CDR1 and CDR2: LGHDT, YNNKEL (reference sequence). After removal of 4 bases from V and 2 bases from J, the junction contained 6 bases not matched to a gene. The CDR3 consists of 16 residues. Here the CDR3 DNA reads TGTGCCAGCAGCCTCCTAGCGGGGGTCAACACAGATACGCAGTATTTT. Protein product: CASSLLAGVNTDTQYF.

This clonotype occurred many times. The V gene is TRBV7-9, the J gene TRBJ1-5; D may be TRBD1 (6 bases). Germline loops: CDR1 SEHNR, CDR2 FQNEAQ (reference sequence). This CDR3 comprises 13 residues. The V end was cut by 6 bases, the J end by 4 bases, with 10 bases between. The CDR3 sequence: CASSQQGNQPQHF. The CDR3 DNA follows: TGTGCCAGCAGTCAACAGGGAAATCAGCCCCAGCATTTT.

Ten or more counts support this clonotype. The rearrangement links TRBV6-1 to TRBJ2-6; the D is unclear. There are 13 residues in the CDR3. Germline CDR1 is MNHNS and CDR2 is SASEGT. Deletions cut 8 bases from V and 1 base from J, with 6 bases between. CDR3 nucleotides: TGTGCCAGCTACCGGTCTGGGGCCAACGTCCTGACTTTC. It translates to CASYRSGANVLTF.

This clonotype was counted at least ten times. The gene calls are TRBV5-4 and TRBJ2-7, with 7 bases that match TRBD1. From germline, CDR1 is SGHNT and CDR2 YYREEE (reference sequence). The CDR3 runs to 16 residues. Trimming cost V 0 bases and J 3 bases; bases outside gene matches: 9. The CDR3 here is CASSLAGRQGDYEQYF. The DNA for the CDR3 is TGTGCCAGCAGCTTGGCCGGTAGGCAGGGGGACTACGAGCAGTACTTC.

The table lists this clonotype with many counts. The chain joins TRBV7-3 to TRBJ2-3, with no clear D. This CDR3 has 14 amino acids. Germline CDR1 reads SGHTA; CDR2 reads FQGTGA. V was pared by 5 bases and J by 4 bases, with 13 bases between. The CDR3 loop reads CASSPHGMADTQYF. The CDR3 DNA is TGTGCCAGCAGCCCTCATGGGATGGCAGATACGCAGTATTTT.

This clonotype has at least ten counts. The chain uses TRBV6-2 or TRBV6-3 and TRBJ2-7; unclear D gene. The germline V and J ends were trimmed by 2 bases and 4 bases, with 12 bases remaining between them. The CDR3 totals 14 residues. CDR1 is MNHEY and CDR2 is SVGEGT in the germline V gene. The chain's CDR3 is CASSYKNGPYEQYF. CDR3 bases: TGTGCCAGCAGTTACAAAAACGGTCCATACGAGCAGTACTTC.

The genes are TRBV19 and TRBJ2-3; possibly TRBD2 for D (5 bases). This CDR3 has 14 residues. The germline V and J ends were trimmed by 5 bases and 0 bases, with 9 bases remaining between them. Germline V CDR1 and CDR2: LNHDA, SQIVND (reference sequence). The CDR3 loop is CASSGLFSTDTQYF. The CDR3 nucleotides read TGTGCCAGTAGTGGACTTTTTAGCACAGATACGCAGTATTTT.

This clonotype was counted many times. This chain links TRBV11-2 with TRBJ2-5; 9 bases map to TRBD2. Germline-derived CDR1 and CDR2 are SGHAT and FQNNGV. The length of the CDR3 is 16 residues. The J segment lost 2 bases and the V segment lost 3 bases, leaving 7 bases of the junction unmatched. CDR3 bases: TGTGCCAGCAGCTTTCAAGCGGGGGGCTGGCAAGAGACCCAGTACTTC. This gives the protein CASSFQAGGWQETQYF.

The chain is built from TRBV6-2 or TRBV6-3 and TRBJ2-5, with D possibly being TRBD2 (7 bases). The CDR3 covers 14 residues. The V end was cut by 9 bases, the J end by 6 bases, with 20 bases between. Germline V gives CDR1 MNHEY, CDR2 SVGEGT. CDR3 sequence reads: CASELGGPEKTQYF. CDR3 sequence (DNA): TGTGCCAGTGAATTGGGGGGGCCCGAAAAGACCCAGTACTTC.

The chain joins TRBV6-2 or TRBV6-3 to TRBJ2-5; either TRBD1 or TRBD2 may fit D (5 bases each). Germline V gives CDR1 MNHEY, CDR2 SVGEGT. V was shortened by 2 bases and J by 4 bases, with 14 bases between the two germline ends. The CDR3 has 15 residues. CDR3 loop: CASSYLGTIVETQYF. CDR3 sequence (DNA): TGTGCCAGCAGTTACCTGGGGACGATAGTAGAGACCCAGTACTTC.

The sample holds many counts of this clonotype. The chain has TRBV28 and TRBJ2-7; 7 nucleotides align to TRBD1. This CDR3 contains 13 residues. Germline-derived CDR1 and CDR2 are MDHEN and SYDVKM. The V gene end was trimmed by 3 bases and the J gene end by 2 bases; junction bases not matched to a gene: 1. CDR3 sequence: CASSLGQTYEQYF. DNA for the CDR3: TGTGCCAGCAGTTTGGGACAGACCTACGAGCAGTACTTC.

This clonotype showed up just a few times. The chain recombines TRBV11-1 with TRBJ2-2; D unresolved. Germline CDR1 and CDR2: SGHAT and FQDESV (reference sequence). The CDR3 contains 12 residues. Deletions cut 3 bases from V and 4 bases from J, with 3 bases between. Here the CDR3 reads CASSLSTGELFF. DNA of the CDR3: TGTGCCAGCAGCTTGAGCACCGGGGAGCTGTTTTTT. The variable domain in full, completed from reference TRBV11-1 and TRBJ2-2, reads EAEVAQSPRYKITEKSQAVAFWCDPISGHATLYWYRQILGQGPELLVQFQDESVVDDSQLPKDRFSAERLKGVDSTLKIQPAELGDSAMYLCASSLSTGELFFGEGSRLTVL.